This paragraph reports one T cell receptor (beta chain). Its specificity is unknown. Sequencing was performed with immunoSEQ multiplex PCR; in TCRdb, only in-frame clones are kept and a portion is missing. The table includes about 4,500 clones, roughly 29% detected once. This specimen comes from a study of T cells in localized non-small cell lung cancer. Trimming took off 2 bases at V and 7 bases at J, with 14 bases between the two ends. CDR1 and CDR2 from the germline V gene are KGHSH and LQKENI. This CDR3 has 14 amino acids. Study-level findings and limits: The study detected a median about 50 of the top 100 tumor clones in adjacent lung. The study sequenced only one region of the tumor. As a result, intratumor heterogeneity could not be excluded and remains possible.

The clonotype was recovered from a male donor at least 60 years old with stage I lung adenocarcinoma. This rearrangement joins TRBV18 to TRBJ1-1; D call uncertain. Sequenced here: lung tumor tissue, sampled before any cancer treatment. The CDR3 sequence is CASSPGSGMGEAFF. The CDR3 DNA is TGTGCCAGCTCACCAGGGAGTGGAATGGGTGAAGCTTTCTTT.